This T cell receptor (beta chain) emerged from a study of T cell responses to AZD1222 COVID-19 vaccine. Study results and limitations: Repertoire samples came only from after the peak T cell response. Targets within unmutated variant regions were reportedly found for nearly half of spike-specific TCRs.

TCRdb's copy holds only in-frame clones and misses some; the assay was immunoSEQ multiplex PCR. In the table there are fewer than 100,000 clones, nearly 90% of which are singletons. CDR1 and CDR2 (germline): KGHSH, LQKENI. The CDR3 is 15 amino acids. V gave up 3 bases and J gave up 6 bases; unmatched junction bases: 6. Turning to this clone: Antigen: not known.

The chain has TRBV18 and TRBJ1-5; 9 bases match TRBD1. Sample: peripheral blood, taken on day 0 of AZD1222 vaccination. This clonotype was sampled from an adult in good health. The CDR3 protein is CASSPPTGGGQPQHF. The CDR3 DNA sequence: TGTGCCAGCTCACCCCCGACAGGGGGAGGTCAGCCCCAGCATTTT.